This T cell receptor (beta chain) emerged from a study of blood T cells in healthy people across ages. Through a sample-barcoded 5' primer and a J-beta primer mix, a second PCR was run for roughly 7 to 12 cycles. From the 5' RACE reads, TCRdb called clonotypes with MiXCR, one entry per CDR3 protein. The data contain roughly 1,800,000 distinct CDR3 sequences, around 50% of them singletons. The CDR3 extends over 15 amino acids. V was clipped by 6 bases and J by 5 bases; unmatched bases: 9. From germline, CDR1 is MDHEN and CDR2 SYDVKM. The genes are TRBV28 and TRBJ2-1; 8 nucleotides line up with TRBD1. The sequence came from a woman aged 40 to 55 in good health. The specimen sequenced was blood. CDR3 amino acids: CASSRIQGANNEQFF. In DNA form, the CDR3 reads TGTGCCAGCAGCCGAATCCAGGGGGCTAACAATGAGCAGTTCTTC. The full variable domain, rest sourced from reference TRBV28 and TRBJ2-1, is DVKVTQSSRYLVKRTGEKVFLECVQDMDHENMFWYRQDPGLGLRLIYFSYDVKMKEKGDIPEGYSVSREKKERFSLILESASTNQTSMYLCASSRIQGANNEQFFGPGTRLTVL.